Listed below are T cell receptor beta chains from one sample, sequenced in a study of shared clonotypes between healthy human individuals. TCRdb keeps only in-frame clones here, not all; method: immunoSEQ multiplex PCR. The sample carries some 2.4 million clones, 90% to 95% recorded once. Sequenced: naive CD4+ T cells from PBMCs. The receptor source for this set is a man between 18 and 35 years old in good health. Some clones in this sample may be carry-over from other donors' samples. Each CDR3 is given with its conserved first and last residue. A D gene is named only where the DNA matches it firmly. Clone size is not always given. Where it is, it says once, few, many or a class for expanded clones.

DNA: TGTGCCAGCAGCTCACTGGGACTAGCGGGACGTCTGGTCACCGGGGAGCTGTTTTTT
CDR3: CASSSLGLAGRLVTGELFF
J: TRBJ2-2
size: NA
D: TRBD2
V: TRBV7-9

DNA: TGTGCCAGCATCGCAACATGGGGGCGAGGGTACAATGAGCAGTTCTTC
CDR3: CASIATWGRGYNEQFF
J: TRBJ2-1
size: NA
D: NA
V: TRBV11-2

DNA: TGTGCCAGCAGCGCCACAGGGTCTACTGAAGCTTTCTTT
CDR3: CASSATGSTEAFF
J: TRBJ1-1
size: NA
D: NA
V: TRBV11-3

DNA: TGCGCCAGCAGCTTGAATCCAGTCATGAACACTGAAGCTTTCTTT
CDR3: CASSLNPVMNTEAFF
J: TRBJ1-1
size: NA
D: NA
V: TRBV5-1

DNA: TGTGCCAGCAGCCCTACGGGACAGGTCAGTGAAGCTTTCTTT
CDR3: CASSPTGQVSEAFF
J: TRBJ1-1
size: NA
D: TRBD1
V: TRBV6-6

DNA: TGTGCCAGCAGCCCTCCTAACTATGGCTACACCTTC
CDR3: CASSPPNYGYTF
J: TRBJ1-2
size: NA
D: NA
V: TRBV28

DNA: TGTGCCAGCAGTTTCCAGGGACAGGGTATTGGCGAGCAGTACTTC
CDR3: CASSFQGQGIGEQYF
J: TRBJ2-7
size: NA
D: TRBD1
V: TRBV28

DNA: TGTGCCAGCAGCCAATACTTGAGCGGGAGTGGTGACGAGCAGTACTTC
CDR3: CASSQYLSGSGDEQYF
J: TRBJ2-7
size: NA
D: TRBD2
V: TRBV14

DNA: TGTGCCAGCAGCTACCGGGCAGGGGTGACCTACGAGCAGTACTTC
CDR3: CASSYRAGVTYEQYF
J: TRBJ2-7
size: once
D: NA
V: TRBV7-9

DNA: TGTGCCAGCAGAAGACAGTCTATGAACACTGAAGCTTTCTTT
CDR3: CASRRQSMNTEAFF
J: TRBJ1-1
size: NA
D: NA
V: TRBV6-5

DNA: TGTGCCTGGAGAGCAGGGGGTCAGGAATCACCCCTCCACTTT
CDR3: CAWRAGGQESPLHF
J: TRBJ1-6
size: NA
D: TRBD1
V: TRBV30

DNA: TGTGCCAGCAGCGTAGTGTCGGGAGAGACCCAGTACTTC
CDR3: CASSVVSGETQYF
J: TRBJ2-5
size: NA
D: NA
V: TRBV9

DNA: TGTGCCACCAGCAGAGAGAGCAGTCTCTATGGCTACACCTTC
CDR3: CATSRESSLYGYTF
J: TRBJ1-2
size: NA
D: NA
V: TRBV15

DNA: TGTGCCAGTAGCGGACAGGTAATCACAGATACGCAGTATTTT
CDR3: CASSGQVITDTQYF
J: TRBJ2-3
size: NA
D: TRBD1
V: TRBV19

DNA: TGTGCCAGCAGCAAAGGACAGAGGAACTATGGCTACACCTTC
CDR3: CASSKGQRNYGYTF
J: TRBJ1-2
size: NA
D: NA
V: TRBV9

DNA: TGTGCCAGCAGCTTAGGCAGGGGGAGCTCCTACGAGCAGTACTTC
CDR3: CASSLGRGSSYEQYF
J: TRBJ2-7
size: NA
D: TRBD1
V: TRBV7-2

DNA: TGTGCCAGCAGTGAGCGTGGAGGCGGGAATGAGCAGTTCTTC
CDR3: CASSERGGGNEQFF
J: TRBJ2-1
size: NA
D: NA
V: TRBV25-1

DNA: TGTGCCAGCAGCCCCCGGGACAACTCCTACGAGCAGTACTTC
CDR3: CASSPRDNSYEQYF
J: TRBJ2-7
size: NA
D: NA
V: TRBV7-3

DNA: TGTGCCAGCTCACCCTCCGCCCCGGGGGCGGAGAAGACTGAAGCTTTCTTT
CDR3: CASSPSAPGAEKTEAFF
J: TRBJ1-1
size: NA
D: NA
V: TRBV18

DNA: TGTGCCAGCAGTGCAATAGCTAGCACAGATACGCAGTATTTT
CDR3: CASSAIASTDTQYF
J: TRBJ2-3
size: once
D: NA
V: TRBV27

DNA: TGCGCCAGCAGCTTGGGGTCCTACCCCCCCGGGGAGCTGTTTTTT
CDR3: CASSLGSYPPGELFF
J: TRBJ2-2
size: NA
D: NA
V: TRBV5-1

DNA: TGTGCCAGCAGCTTAATCGGTAACTCTGGGGCCAACGTCCTGACTTTC
CDR3: CASSLIGNSGANVLTF
J: TRBJ2-6
size: NA
D: NA
V: TRBV7-3

DNA: TGTGCCAGCAGTGACTGGACAGCAAATCAGCCCCAGCATTTT
CDR3: CASSDWTANQPQHF
J: TRBJ1-5
size: NA
D: NA
V: TRBV2

DNA: TGCGCCAGCAGCTCCCGGGACGGACCGTCTTATGGCTACACCTTC
CDR3: CASSSRDGPSYGYTF
J: TRBJ1-2
size: NA
D: NA
V: TRBV5-1

DNA: TGTGCCAGCAGCGACAGGGAGGGCTACACCTTC
CDR3: CASSDREGYTF
J: TRBJ1-2
size: NA
D: TRBD1
V: TRBV28

DNA: TGTGCCAGCTTAGGTCGGCTTGCGGGGAGCAATGAGCAGTTCTTC
CDR3: CASLGRLAGSNEQFF
J: TRBJ2-1
size: NA
D: NA
V: TRBV27

DNA: TGTGCCAGCAGTTACTCGACGGGCGGGGGAAACACCATATATTTT
CDR3: CASSYSTGGGNTIYF
J: TRBJ1-3
size: NA
D: NA
V: TRBV6-5

DNA: TGTGCCAGCAGTTTATGGGTCTCTCCAGGGTTCTTC
CDR3: CASSLWVSPGFF
J: TRBJ2-1
size: NA
D: NA
V: TRBV27

DNA: TGTGCCATCAGTGAGCGACAGCCCCAGCATTTT
CDR3: CAISERQPQHF
J: TRBJ1-5
size: NA
D: NA
V: TRBV10-3